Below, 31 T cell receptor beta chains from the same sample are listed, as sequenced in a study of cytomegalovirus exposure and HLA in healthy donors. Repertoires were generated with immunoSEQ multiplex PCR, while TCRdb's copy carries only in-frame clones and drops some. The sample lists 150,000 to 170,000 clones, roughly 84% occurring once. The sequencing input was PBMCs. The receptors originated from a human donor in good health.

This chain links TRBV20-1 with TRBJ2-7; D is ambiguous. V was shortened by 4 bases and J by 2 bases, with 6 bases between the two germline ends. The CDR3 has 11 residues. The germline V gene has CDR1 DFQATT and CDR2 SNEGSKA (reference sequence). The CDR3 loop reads CSANGPYEQYF. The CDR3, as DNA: TGCAGTGCTAATGGGCCCTACGAGCAGTACTTC.

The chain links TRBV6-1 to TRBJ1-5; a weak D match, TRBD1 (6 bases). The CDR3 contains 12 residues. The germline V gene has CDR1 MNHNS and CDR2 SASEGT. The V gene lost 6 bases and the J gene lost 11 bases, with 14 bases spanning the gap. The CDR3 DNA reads TGTGCCAGCAGCTTACAGGGCACGACCCAGCATTTT. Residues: CASSLQGTTQHF.

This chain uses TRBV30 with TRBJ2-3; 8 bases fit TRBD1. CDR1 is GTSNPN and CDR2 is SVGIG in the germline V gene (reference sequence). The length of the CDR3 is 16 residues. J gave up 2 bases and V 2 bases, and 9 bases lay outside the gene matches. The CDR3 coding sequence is TGTGCCTGGAGTCCCAGGGGACAGGTTGACACAGATACGCAGTATTTT. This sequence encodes CAWSPRGQVDTDTQYF. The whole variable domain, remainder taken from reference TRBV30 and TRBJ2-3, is SQTIHQWPATLVQPVGSPLSLECTVEGTSNPNLYWYRQAAGRGLQLLFYSVGIGQISSEVPQNLSASRPQDRQFILSSKKLLLSDSGFYLCAWSPRGQVDTDTQYFGPGTRLTVL.

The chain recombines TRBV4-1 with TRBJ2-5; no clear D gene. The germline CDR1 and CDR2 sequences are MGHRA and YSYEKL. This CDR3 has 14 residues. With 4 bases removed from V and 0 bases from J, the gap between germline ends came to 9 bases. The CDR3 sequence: CASSRRRYQETQYF. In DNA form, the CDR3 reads TGCGCCAGCAGCCGGAGAAGGTACCAAGAGACCCAGTACTTC.

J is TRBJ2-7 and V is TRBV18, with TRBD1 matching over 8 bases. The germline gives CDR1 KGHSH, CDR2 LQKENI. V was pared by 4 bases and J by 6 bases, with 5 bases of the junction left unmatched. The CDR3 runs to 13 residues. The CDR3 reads CASSRSRGLEQYF. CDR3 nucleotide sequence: TGTGCCAGCTCACGATCCAGGGGGCTCGAGCAGTACTTC.

The CDR3 loop reads CATSRDSKTVETQYF. The CDR3 bases are TGTGCCACCAGCAGAGATAGCAAGACGGTAGAGACCCAGTACTTC. The chain links TRBV15 to TRBJ2-5, with D unresolved. CDR1 is LNHNV, CDR2 YYDKDF, per germline (reference sequence). Trimming stripped 0 bases from V and 4 bases from J, with 12 bases between. The CDR3 spans 15 residues.

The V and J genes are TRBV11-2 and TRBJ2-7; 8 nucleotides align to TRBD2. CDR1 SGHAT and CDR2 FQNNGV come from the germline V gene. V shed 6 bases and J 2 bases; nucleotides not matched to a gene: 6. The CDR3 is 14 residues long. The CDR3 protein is CASSHSGTPYEQYF. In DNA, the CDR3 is TGTGCCAGCAGTCATAGCGGGACGCCCTACGAGCAGTACTTC.

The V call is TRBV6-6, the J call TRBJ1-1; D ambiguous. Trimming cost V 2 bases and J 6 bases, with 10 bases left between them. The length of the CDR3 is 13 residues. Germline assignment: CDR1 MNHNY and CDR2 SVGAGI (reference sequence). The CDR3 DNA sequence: TGTGCCAGCAGTTACCTACCCGTAGCTGAAGCTTTCTTT. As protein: CASSYLPVAEAFF.

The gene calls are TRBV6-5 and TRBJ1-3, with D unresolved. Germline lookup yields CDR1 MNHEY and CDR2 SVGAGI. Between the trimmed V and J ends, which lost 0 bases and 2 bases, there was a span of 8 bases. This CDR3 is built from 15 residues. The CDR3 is CASSYSGGTGNTIYF. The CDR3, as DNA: TGTGCCAGCAGTTACTCGGGAGGTACTGGAAACACCATATATTTT.

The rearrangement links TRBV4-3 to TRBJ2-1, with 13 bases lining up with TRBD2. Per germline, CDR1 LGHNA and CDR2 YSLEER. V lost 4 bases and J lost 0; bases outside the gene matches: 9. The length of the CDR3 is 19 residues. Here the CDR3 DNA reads TGCGCCAGCAGCCGAAGCACTAGCGGGGGGGGCAGCTCCTACAATGAGCAGTTCTTC. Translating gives CASSRSTSGGGSSYNEQFF.

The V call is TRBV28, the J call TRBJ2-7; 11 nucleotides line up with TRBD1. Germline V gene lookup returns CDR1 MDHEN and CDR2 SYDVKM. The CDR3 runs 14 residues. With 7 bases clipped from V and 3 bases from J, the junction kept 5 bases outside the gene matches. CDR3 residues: CASKRGTGGYEQYF. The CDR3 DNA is TGTGCCAGCAAACGCGGGACAGGGGGCTACGAGCAGTACTTC.

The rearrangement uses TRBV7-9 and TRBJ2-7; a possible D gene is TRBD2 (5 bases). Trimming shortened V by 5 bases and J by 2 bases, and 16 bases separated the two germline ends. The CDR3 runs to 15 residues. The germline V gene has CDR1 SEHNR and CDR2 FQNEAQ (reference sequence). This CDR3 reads CASSRPGVTTYEQYF. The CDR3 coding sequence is TGTGCCAGCAGCAGACCCGGGGTTACTACCTACGAGCAGTACTTC.

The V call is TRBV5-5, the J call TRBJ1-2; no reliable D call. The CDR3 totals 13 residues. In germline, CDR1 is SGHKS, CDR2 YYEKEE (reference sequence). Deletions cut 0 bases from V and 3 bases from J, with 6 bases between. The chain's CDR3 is CASSLAGDYGYTF. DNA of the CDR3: TGTGCCAGCAGCTTGGCCGGGGACTATGGCTACACCTTC. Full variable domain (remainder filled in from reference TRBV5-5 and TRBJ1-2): DAGVTQSPTHLIKTRGQQVTLRCSPISGHKSVSWYQQVLGQGPQFIFQYYEKEERGRGNFPDRFSARQFPNYSSELNVNALLLGDSALYLCASSLAGDYGYTFGSGTRLTVV.

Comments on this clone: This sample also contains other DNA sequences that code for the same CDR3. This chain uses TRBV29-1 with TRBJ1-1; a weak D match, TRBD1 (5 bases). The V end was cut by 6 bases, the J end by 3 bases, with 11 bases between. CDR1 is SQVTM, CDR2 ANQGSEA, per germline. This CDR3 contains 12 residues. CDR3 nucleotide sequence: TGCAGCGTGGAAACAGGAGACACTGAAGCTTTCTTT. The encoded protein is CSVETGDTEAFF. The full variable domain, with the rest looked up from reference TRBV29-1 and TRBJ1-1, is SAVISQKPSRDICQRGTSLTIQCQVDSQVTMMFWYRQQPGQSLTLIATANQGSEATYESGFVIDKFPISRPNLTFSTLTVSNMSPEDSSIYLCSVETGDTEAFFGQGTRLTVV.

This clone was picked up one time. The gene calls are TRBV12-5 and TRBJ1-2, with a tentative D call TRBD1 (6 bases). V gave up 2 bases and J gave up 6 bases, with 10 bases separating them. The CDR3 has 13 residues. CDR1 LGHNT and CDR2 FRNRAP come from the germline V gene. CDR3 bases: TGTGCTAGTGGTTTGAACAGGGTTAATGGCTACACCTTC. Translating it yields CASGLNRVNGYTF.

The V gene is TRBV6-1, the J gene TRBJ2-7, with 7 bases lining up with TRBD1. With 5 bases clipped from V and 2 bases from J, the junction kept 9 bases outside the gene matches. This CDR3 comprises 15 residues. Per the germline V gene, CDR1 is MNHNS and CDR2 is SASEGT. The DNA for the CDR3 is TGTGCCAGCAGTACGGACAGGACGCTAACCTACGAGCAGTACTTC. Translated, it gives CASSTDRTLTYEQYF.

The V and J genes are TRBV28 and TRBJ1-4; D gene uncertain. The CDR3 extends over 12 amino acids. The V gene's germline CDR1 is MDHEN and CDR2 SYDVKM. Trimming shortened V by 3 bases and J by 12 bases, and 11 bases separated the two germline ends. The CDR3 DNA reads TGTGCCAGCAGTTTTAGTCCCGATGAACTGTTTTTT. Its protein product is CASSFSPDELFF.

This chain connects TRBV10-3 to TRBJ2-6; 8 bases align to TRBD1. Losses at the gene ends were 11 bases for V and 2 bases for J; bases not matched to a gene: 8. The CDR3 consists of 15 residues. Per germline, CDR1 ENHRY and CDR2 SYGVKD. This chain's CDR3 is CASRTGYPGANVLTF. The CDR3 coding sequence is TGTGCCTCTCGGACAGGGTACCCTGGGGCCAACGTCCTGACTTTC.

The CDR3 loop is CASSLQGTTFF. The CDR3 coding sequence is TGTGCCAGCAGCCTACAGGGTACAACTTTCTTT. The gene calls are TRBV7-9 and TRBJ1-1; tentatively, D is TRBD1 (6 bases). CDR3 length: 11 amino acids. CDR1 is SEHNR and CDR2 is FQNEAQ in the germline V gene (reference sequence). Trimming cost V 5 bases and J 12 bases, with 13 bases left between them.

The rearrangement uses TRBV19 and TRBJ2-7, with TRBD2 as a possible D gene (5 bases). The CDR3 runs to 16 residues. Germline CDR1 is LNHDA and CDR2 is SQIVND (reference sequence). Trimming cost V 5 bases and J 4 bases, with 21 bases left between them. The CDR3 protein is CASSPQRAGSKYEQYF. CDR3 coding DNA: TGTGCCAGTAGTCCACAGAGGGCAGGCAGTAAATACGAGCAGTACTTC.

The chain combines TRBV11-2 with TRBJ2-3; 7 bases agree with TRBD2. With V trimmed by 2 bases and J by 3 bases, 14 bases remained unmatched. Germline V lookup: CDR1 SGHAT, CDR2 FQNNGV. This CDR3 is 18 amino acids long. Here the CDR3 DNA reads TGTGCCAGCAGCTTATTAGCCCGGTTGGGAGCGGGAACAGATACGCAGTATTTT. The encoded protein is CASSLLARLGAGTDTQYF. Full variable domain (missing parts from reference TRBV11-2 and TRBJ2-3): EAGVAQSPRYKIIEKRQSVAFWCNPISGHATLYWYQQILGQGPKLLIQFQNNGVVDDSQLPKDRFSAERLKGVDSTLKIQPAKLEDSAVYLCASSLLARLGAGTDTQYFGPGTRLTVL.

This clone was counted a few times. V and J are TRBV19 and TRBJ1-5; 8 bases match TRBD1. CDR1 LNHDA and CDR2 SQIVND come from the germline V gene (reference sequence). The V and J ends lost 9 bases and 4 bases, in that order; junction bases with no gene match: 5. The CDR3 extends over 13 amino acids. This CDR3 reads CASRDRRNQPQHF. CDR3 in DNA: TGTGCCAGCCGGGACAGGAGAAATCAGCCCCAGCATTTT.

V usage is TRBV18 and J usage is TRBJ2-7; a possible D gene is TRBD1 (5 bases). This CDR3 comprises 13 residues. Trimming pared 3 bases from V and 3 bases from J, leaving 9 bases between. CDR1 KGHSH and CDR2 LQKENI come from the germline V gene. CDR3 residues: CASSPGLDYEQYF. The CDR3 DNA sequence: TGTGCCAGCTCACCGGGGCTCGACTACGAGCAGTACTTC.

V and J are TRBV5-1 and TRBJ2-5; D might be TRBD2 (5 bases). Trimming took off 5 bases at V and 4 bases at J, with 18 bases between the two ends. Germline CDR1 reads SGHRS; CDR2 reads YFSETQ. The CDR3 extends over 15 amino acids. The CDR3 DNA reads TGCGCCAGCAGTGGGAGCCACCGAGTCCCAGAGACCCAGTACTTC. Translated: CASSGSHRVPETQYF.

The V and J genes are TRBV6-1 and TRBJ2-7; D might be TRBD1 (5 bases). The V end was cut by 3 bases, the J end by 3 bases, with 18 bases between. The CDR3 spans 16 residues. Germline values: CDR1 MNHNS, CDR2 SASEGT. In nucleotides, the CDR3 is TGTGCCAGCAGTGATCGGTCAGGGCGGTATCTCTACGAGCAGTACTTC. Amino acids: CASSDRSGRYLYEQYF.

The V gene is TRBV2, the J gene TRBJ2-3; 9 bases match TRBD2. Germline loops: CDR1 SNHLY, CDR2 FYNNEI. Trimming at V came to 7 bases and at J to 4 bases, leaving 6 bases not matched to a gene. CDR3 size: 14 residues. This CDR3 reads CASTGGGGADTQYF. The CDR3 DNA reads TGTGCCAGCACTGGCGGGGGGGGAGCAGATACGCAGTATTTT.

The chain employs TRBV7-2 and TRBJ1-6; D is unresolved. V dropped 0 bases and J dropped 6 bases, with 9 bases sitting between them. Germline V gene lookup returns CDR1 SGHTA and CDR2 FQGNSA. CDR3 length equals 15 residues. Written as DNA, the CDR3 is TGTGCCAGCAGCTTAGCGTCCGGGAGTAATTCACCCCTCCACTTT. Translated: CASSLASGSNSPLHF.

DNA of the CDR3: TGTGCCAGCAGATATGGGAGCGAGCAGTACTTC. It translates to CASRYGSEQYF. The chain couples TRBV27 to TRBJ2-7; D perhaps matches TRBD2 (5 bases). This CDR3 is built from 11 residues. CDR1 is MNHEY, CDR2 SMNVEV, per germline (reference sequence). Trimming removed 6 bases from V and 6 bases from J, with 9 bases in between.

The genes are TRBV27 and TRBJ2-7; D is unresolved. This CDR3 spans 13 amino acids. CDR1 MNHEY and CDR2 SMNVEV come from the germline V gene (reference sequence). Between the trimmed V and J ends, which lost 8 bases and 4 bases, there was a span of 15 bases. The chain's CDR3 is CASGQTILYEQYF. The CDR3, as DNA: TGTGCCAGCGGGCAGACCATTTTATACGAGCAGTACTTC.

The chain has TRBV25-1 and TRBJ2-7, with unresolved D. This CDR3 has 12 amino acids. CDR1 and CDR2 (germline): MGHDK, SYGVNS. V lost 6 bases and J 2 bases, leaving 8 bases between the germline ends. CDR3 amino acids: CASRGVTYEQYF. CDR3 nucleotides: TGTGCCAGCAGGGGCGTCACCTACGAGCAGTACTTC.

The CDR3 region is CASSSTGGGEKLFF. The DNA of the CDR3 is TGTGCCAGCAGCTCCACAGGGGGCGGTGAAAAACTGTTTTTT. This chain joins TRBV7-9 and TRBJ1-4, with TRBD1 identical over 9 bases. Trimming at V came to 4 bases and at J to 7 bases, leaving 4 bases not matched to a gene. This CDR3 contains 14 residues. Germline CDR1 and CDR2: SEHNR and FQNEAQ (reference sequence).